These 30 T cell receptor beta chains originate from one sample sequenced in a study of Tregs in tolerant kidney transplant recipients. The repertoire was sequenced with immunoSEQ multiplex PCR; TCRdb's copy has only in-frame clones and lacks some. The sample consists of some 250,000 clones, roughly four fifths of them appearing once. The sequenced material came from CD4+ T cells from blood. The receptors come from a human donor in good health.

The CDR3 DNA reads as TGTGCCAGCAGCTTACTTACAGGGCGCTCTGGAAACACCATATATTTT. Its translation is CASSLLTGRSGNTIYF. The chain has TRBV7-9 and TRBJ1-3, with a possible D match to TRBD1 (6 bases). The germline gives CDR1 SEHNR, CDR2 FQNEAQ (reference sequence). CDR3 length equals 16 residues. The germline V and J ends were trimmed by 2 bases and 0 bases, with 11 bases remaining between them. Looking up the rest from reference TRBV7-9 and TRBJ1-3 gives the full variable domain: DTGVSQNPRHKITKRGQNVTFRCDPISEHNRLYWYRQTLGQGPEFLTYFQNEAQLEKSRLLSDRFSAERPKGSFSTLEIQRTEQGDSAMYLCASSLLTGRSGNTIYFGEGSWLTVV.

The genes are TRBV6-6 and TRBJ2-7; D gene uncertain. Germline V gene lookup returns CDR1 MNHNY and CDR2 SVGAGI (reference sequence). The CDR3 runs 15 residues. With 2 bases removed from V and 2 bases from J, the gap between germline ends came to 13 bases. CDR3 DNA sequence: TGTGCCAGCAGTTACCCGGACCTTGGGGCCTACGAGCAGTACTTC. Translating it yields CASSYPDLGAYEQYF.

V gene TRBV30 combines with J gene TRBJ2-2; TRBD2 agrees at 7 bases. This CDR3 is built from 13 residues. V shed 4 bases, J shed 4 bases, and the junction held 3 bases outside the gene matches. The V gene's germline CDR1 is GTSNPN and CDR2 SVGIG (reference sequence). The CDR3 DNA sequence: TGTGCCTGGAACCGGGAGGTCACCGGGGAGCTGTTTTTT. It specifies CAWNREVTGELFF. Drawing the rest from reference TRBV30 and TRBJ2-2, the complete variable domain is SQTIHQWPATLVQPVGSPLSLECTVEGTSNPNLYWYRQAAGRGLQLLFYSVGIGQISSEVPQNLSASRPQDRQFILSSKKLLLSDSGFYLCAWNREVTGELFFGEGSRLTVL.

The genes are TRBV6-6 and TRBJ1-2, with D perhaps matching TRBD1 (5 bases). This CDR3 spans 12 amino acids. The V gene lost 6 bases and the J gene lost 4 bases, with 9 bases spanning the gap. Per the germline V gene, CDR1 is MNHNY and CDR2 is SVGAGI (reference sequence). CDR3 coding DNA: TGTGCCAGCAGCTCAGGGAGCTATGGCTACACCTTC. The encoded protein is CASSSGSYGYTF.

The CDR3, as DNA: TGTGCCAGTCAGAGGTACCAAGAGACCCAGTACTTC. Amino acid sequence: CASQRYQETQYF. The chain combines TRBV6-6 with TRBJ2-5; D uncertain. Trimming cost V 9 bases and J 0 bases, with 8 bases left between them. This CDR3 has 12 amino acids. The germline gives CDR1 MNHNY, CDR2 SVGAGI (reference sequence).

The J gene is TRBJ2-3, the V gene TRBV5-1, with 10 bases lining up with TRBD2. CDR1 is SGHRS, CDR2 YFSETQ, per germline. J was trimmed by 1 base and V by 0 bases; bases with no gene match: 8. CDR3 size: 18 residues. CDR3 in amino acids: CASSLGSGGAVGTDTQYF. CDR3 nucleotide sequence: TGCGCCAGCAGCTTGGGAAGCGGGGGGGCCGTAGGCACAGATACGCAGTATTTT.

Written as DNA, the CDR3 is TGTGCCAGTTCCGGGACAGGGGGTCGAGGGCAAGAGACCCAGTACTTC. It specifies CASSGTGGRGQETQYF. V gene TRBV19 combines with J gene TRBJ2-5, with TRBD1 matching 11 bases. The junction had 10 bases not matched to a gene; V was cut back by 8 bases and J by 2 bases. Germline V CDR1 and CDR2: LNHDA, SQIVND (reference sequence). The CDR3 loop spans 16 amino acids.

The chain couples TRBV6-6 to TRBJ2-5; 9 nucleotides line up with TRBD2. Trimming removed 6 bases from V and 5 bases from J; junction bases left unmatched: 10. Germline CDR1 is MNHNY and CDR2 is SVGAGI (reference sequence). The CDR3 has 15 amino acids. As DNA, the CDR3 is TGTGCCAGCAGAATGGCGGGAGGGCCGAGGGAGACCCAGTACTTC. Its translation is CASRMAGGPRETQYF.

The rearrangement uses TRBV11-3 and TRBJ2-7; 10 nucleotides align to TRBD1. Germline V lookup: CDR1 SGHNT, CDR2 YENEEA. V gave up 4 bases and J gave up 3 bases; unmatched junction bases: 6. The CDR3 totals 15 residues. CDR3 protein: CASSSAGTGDYEQYF. In DNA form, the CDR3 reads TGTGCCAGCAGCTCAGCCGGGACAGGGGACTACGAGCAGTACTTC.

The V gene is TRBV5-6, the J gene TRBJ1-2; D uncertain. The ends were cut back, 4 bases at V and 8 bases at J, with 15 bases in the middle. CDR1 is SGHDT, CDR2 YYEEEE, per germline. The CDR3 is 13 amino acids. CDR3 loop: CASSPASVGGYTF. DNA of the CDR3: TGTGCCAGCAGCCCGGCCTCCGTAGGGGGCTACACCTTC.

The chain joins TRBV7-9 to TRBJ1-2; a weak D match, TRBD1 (6 bases). This CDR3 has 14 amino acids. The germline V gene has CDR1 SEHNR and CDR2 FQNEAQ (reference sequence). Trimming pared 1 base from V and 7 bases from J, leaving 13 bases between. In nucleotides, the CDR3 is TGTGCCAGCAGCTTAGAGGGGGGCGCCGGTGGCTACACCTTC. Its protein product is CASSLEGGAGGYTF.

In the case of this clone: Germline and junction disagree at one end, which may indicate a read error. J is TRBJ2-7 and V is TRBV6-1, with D possibly TRBD1 on 6 matching bases. CDR1 is MNHNS, CDR2 SASEGT, per germline. CDR3 length equals 12 residues. CDR3 loop: CASSEALRDKLF. In DNA, the CDR3 is TGTGCCAGCAGTGAAGCGCTTCGGGACAAACTCTTC.

This chain links TRBV18 with TRBJ2-3, with D uncertain. The CDR3 runs to 11 residues. The germline V and J ends were trimmed by 3 bases and 5 bases, with 3 bases remaining between them. CDR1 and CDR2 (germline): KGHSH, LQKENI. The CDR3 region is CASSPQDTQYF. Here the CDR3 DNA reads TGTGCCAGCTCACCTCAAGATACGCAGTATTTT.

The chain joins TRBV5-1 to TRBJ2-5; 12 positions match TRBD2. The ends lost 5 bases at V and 5 bases at J; junction bases unmatched: 4. The CDR3 consists of 14 residues. Per germline, CDR1 SGHRS and CDR2 YFSETQ. CDR3 sequence (DNA): TGCGCCAGCAGTCCCGGACTAGCGGGGGAGACCCAGTACTTC. Protein product: CASSPGLAGETQYF.

The chain is built from TRBV19 and TRBJ1-3; D is unresolved. V was clipped by 1 base and J by 5 bases, with 6 bases between them. The germline V gene has CDR1 LNHDA and CDR2 SQIVND (reference sequence). CDR3 length equals 13 residues. The CDR3 DNA sequence: TGTGCCAGTAGTATAGGAGGGAGAAACACCATATATTTT. It encodes CASSIGGRNTIYF.

The DNA of the CDR3 is TGTGCCAGCAGTGAACTGGGGGCAGGGAACTATGGCTACACCTTC. The encoded protein is CASSELGAGNYGYTF. The V call is TRBV6-1, the J call TRBJ1-2; TRBD1 is a possible D gene (6 bases). Germline CDR1 MNHNS, CDR2 SASEGT. The ends were cut back, 2 bases at V and 2 bases at J, with 12 bases in the middle. This CDR3 has 15 amino acids.

The CDR3 sequence is CASSLLPGRGFF. Written as DNA, the CDR3 is TGTGCCAGCAGCTTACTACCCGGGAGGGGTTTCTTT. V gene TRBV7-2 combines with J gene TRBJ1-1; possible D gene TRBD1, 5 bases. V was pared by 2 bases and J by 13 bases, with 14 bases between. Germline CDR1 SGHTA, CDR2 FQGNSA. The CDR3 runs 12 residues.

This chain connects TRBV11-3 to TRBJ2-5, with D hard to call. V shed 1 base and J shed 5 bases, with 8 bases lying between them. The CDR3 is 13 amino acids. The V gene's germline CDR1 is SGHNT and CDR2 YENEEA. This chain's CDR3 is CASSLAPWETQYF. The CDR3 DNA reads TGTGCCAGCAGCTTAGCCCCTTGGGAGACCCAGTACTTC.

In this sample, this clone turned up a few times. This sample includes further DNA sequences coding for the same CDR3. The CDR3: CASSLAMLAGGYEQYF. The CDR3 nucleotides are TGTGCCAGCAGCTTGGCCATGCTAGCGGGAGGGTACGAGCAGTACTTC. V gene TRBV5-6 combines with J gene TRBJ2-7, with 12 positions matching TRBD2. V lost 0 bases and J lost 4; bases outside the gene matches: 5. This CDR3 has 16 amino acids. Germline V gene data show CDR1 as SGHDT and CDR2 as YYEEEE.

The CDR3 DNA reads TGTGCCAGTAGACTACAGGGCTCTGGGGCCAACGTCCTGACTTTC. It specifies CASRLQGSGANVLTF. This chain connects TRBV19 to TRBJ2-6; TRBD1 is a possible D gene (6 bases). V shed 6 bases and J shed 0 bases, with 9 bases lying between them. In germline, CDR1 is LNHDA, CDR2 SQIVND (reference sequence). The CDR3 has 15 amino acids.

The chain combines TRBV6-6 with TRBJ1-5; TRBD1 matches 7 bases. Germline V gene lookup returns CDR1 MNHNY and CDR2 SVGAGI (reference sequence). CDR3 size: 13 residues. V shed 5 bases, J shed 5 bases, and the junction held 3 bases outside the gene matches. CDR3 loop: CASSTGTDQPQHF. DNA of the CDR3: TGTGCCAGCAGTACTGGGACAGATCAGCCCCAGCATTTT.

The chain joins TRBV27 to TRBJ2-1; no clear D gene. The CDR3 runs 13 residues. CDR1 MNHEY and CDR2 SMNVEV come from the germline V gene (reference sequence). The germline V and J ends were trimmed by 3 bases and 5 bases, with 8 bases remaining between them. CDR3 sequence: CASSFREDNEQFF. The CDR3 DNA is TGTGCCAGCAGTTTTAGGGAAGACAATGAGCAGTTCTTC.

The genes are TRBV6-1 and TRBJ1-5; D may be TRBD1 (5 bases). This CDR3 is built from 15 residues. The germline CDR1 and CDR2 sequences are MNHNS and SASEGT. V shed 7 bases and J shed 0 bases, with 13 bases lying between them. In nucleotides, the CDR3 is TGTGCCAGCAACCCGGGGGGTCATAGCAATCAGCCCCAGCATTTT. It translates to CASNPGGHSNQPQHF.

This CDR3 is CASSPGTGLPYEQYF. DNA of the CDR3: TGCGCCAGCAGCCCAGGGACAGGGCTGCCCTACGAGCAGTACTTC. This chain links TRBV5-1 with TRBJ2-7; TRBD1 aligns across 9 bases. Germline-derived CDR1 and CDR2 are SGHRS and YFSETQ. The junction had 7 bases not matched to a gene; V was cut back by 4 bases and J by 2 bases. This CDR3 has 15 residues.

The chain is built from TRBV6-5 and TRBJ1-2; a possible D gene is TRBD1 (6 bases). Looked up from germline, CDR1 is MNHEY and CDR2 is SVGAGI. This CDR3 has 15 amino acids. Trimming removed 6 bases at V and 7 bases at J, with 21 bases between. In DNA, the CDR3 is TGTGCCAGCAGGTTTCACAGGGACGAAGTGAGTGGCTACACCTTC. Its translation is CASRFHRDEVSGYTF.

The V gene is TRBV7-9, the J gene TRBJ2-7; TRBD1 matches 9 bases. Germline V gene sequence: CDR1 SEHNR, CDR2 FQNEAQ (reference sequence). J gave up 4 bases and V 4 bases, and 5 bases lay outside the gene matches. The length of the CDR3 is 14 residues. CDR3 residues: CASSYSGQGYEQYF. DNA of the CDR3: TGTGCCAGCAGCTACTCGGGACAGGGATACGAGCAGTACTTC.

This chain links TRBV7-9 with TRBJ2-5, with D possibly TRBD1 on 5 matching bases. The J call may be in error: the DNA end matches TRBJ2-7 better. The CDR3 has 14 residues. The germline gives CDR1 SEHNR, CDR2 FQNEAQ (reference sequence). DNA of the CDR3: TGTGCCAGCAGCTCAACCGACAGATCCTACGAGCAGTACTTC. This sequence encodes CASSSTDRSYEQYF.

This sequence joins TRBV6-1 and TRBJ1-4, with D perhaps TRBD1 (6 bases). Germline V gives CDR1 MNHNS, CDR2 SASEGT. The CDR3 sequence is 14 residues long. Trimming cost V 6 bases and J 8 bases, with 16 bases left between them. Here the CDR3 DNA reads TGTGCCAGCAGGCCCCCGGGGGCGCTGGAAAAACTGTTTTTT. Amino acids: CASRPPGALEKLFF.

The rearrangement uses TRBV6-5 and TRBJ1-6; D is unresolved. The CDR3 has 12 amino acids. Germline CDR1 and CDR2: MNHEY and SVGAGI. V was cut by 1 base and J by 10 bases, with 5 bases left in between. CDR3 amino acids: CASSYYGSPLHF. The CDR3 bases are TGTGCCAGCAGTTACTACGGATCACCCCTCCACTTT.

The chain uses TRBV6-5 and TRBJ1-2; D is perhaps TRBD1 (5 bases). In germline, CDR1 is MNHEY, CDR2 SVGAGI. The CDR3 is made up of 13 amino acids. The V end was cut by 6 bases, the J end by 8 bases, with 16 bases between. The CDR3 DNA sequence: TGTGCCAGCAGCCTACAGGTCCGGCAAGGCTACACCTTC. Amino acid sequence: CASSLQVRQGYTF.